These 20 T cell receptor beta chains came from one sample sequenced in a study of cytomegalovirus exposure and HLA in healthy donors. Primers included in the PCR were 60 Vbeta and 13 Jbeta primers. Sequencing used immunoSEQ multiplex PCR; TCRdb keeps in-frame clones, though not all of them. The table includes about 160,000 clones, around four fifths detected once. The sample consisted of PBMCs. The receptors shown here come from a man aged 18-30 years in good health and CMV-seropositive.

With respect to this clone: This sequence is one base from a far larger clone and is likely a read error. The genes are TRBV27 and TRBJ1-5; TRBD1 is a possible D gene (5 bases). V was clipped by 11 bases and J by 4 bases, with 15 bases between them. Germline-derived CDR1 and CDR2 are MNHEY and SMNVEV (reference sequence). There are 13 residues in the CDR3. In DNA, the CDR3 is TGTGCCCCCAACAGGAGACATAATCAGCCCCAGCATTTT. Its translation is CAPNRRHNQPQHF.

V is TRBV5-4 and J is TRBJ2-3, with a tentative D call TRBD2 (6 bases). Per germline, CDR1 SGHNT and CDR2 YYREEE (reference sequence). The CDR3 spans 13 residues. V was clipped by 0 bases and J by 4 bases, with 6 bases between them. In DNA, the CDR3 is TGTGCCAGCAGCTTGGCGGGGGCAGATACGCAGTATTTT. Its translation: CASSLAGADTQYF.

A note on this clone: Other nucleotide sequences in the sample specify the same CDR3. This sequence joins TRBV6-4 and TRBJ2-3; 7 positions match TRBD2. From germline, CDR1 is MRHNA and CDR2 SNTAGT. V was clipped by 2 bases and J by 4 bases; unmatched bases: 3. The CDR3 has 14 amino acids. The CDR3 DNA follows: TGTGCCAGCAGTGACAGTGGGGGGGCAGATACGCAGTATTTT. Translating it yields CASSDSGGADTQYF.

The gene calls are TRBV9 and TRBJ2-7; possibly TRBD2 for D (5 bases). Germline CDR1 SGDLS, CDR2 YYNGEE. This CDR3 is built from 14 residues. Trimming cost V 8 bases and J 0 bases, with 15 bases left between them. The CDR3 DNA is TGTGCCAGTAGGAGGACTCCGAGCTCCTACGAGCAGTACTTC. Translation: CASRRTPSSYEQYF.

This rearrangement joins TRBV9 to TRBJ1-5; D unresolved. The CDR3 runs 13 residues. Germline CDR1 reads SGDLS; CDR2 reads YYNGEE. Trimming cost V 3 bases and J 3 bases, with 7 bases left between them. The CDR3 nucleotides read TGTGCCAGCAGCGCCGTCCCCAATCAGCCCCAGCATTTT. It yields the protein CASSAVPNQPQHF.

This clone occurred a few times. This chain connects TRBV6-1 to TRBJ2-7, with D maybe TRBD2 (5 bases). V shed 6 bases and J shed 0 bases, with 15 bases lying between them. This CDR3 is built from 15 residues. Germline assignment: CDR1 MNHNS and CDR2 SASEGT. The CDR3 sequence is CASSAVGVSSYEQYF. The CDR3 nucleotides read TGTGCCAGCAGCGCCGTGGGAGTAAGCTCCTACGAGCAGTACTTC.

The chain links TRBV6-1 to TRBJ2-1; 9 positions agree with TRBD1. Germline V gives CDR1 MNHNS, CDR2 SASEGT. CDR3 length: 15 amino acids. V shed 5 bases and J 3 bases; nucleotides not matched to a gene: 5. The DNA for the CDR3 is TGTGCCAGCAGTTTGGGGACAGGGAACTACAATGAGCAGTTCTTC. This encodes CASSLGTGNYNEQFF.

This chain links TRBV7-9 with TRBJ1-1; perhaps TRBD1 as D (5 bases). In germline, CDR1 is SEHNR, CDR2 FQNEAQ (reference sequence). This CDR3 contains 13 residues. V was clipped by 2 bases and J by 4 bases, with 8 bases between them. In nucleotides, the CDR3 is TGTGCCAGCAGCTTAAAGGGGTTCACTGAAGCTTTCTTT. Translating gives CASSLKGFTEAFF.

This chain connects TRBV6-5 to TRBJ1-2, with 11 positions matching TRBD1. Germline V CDR1 and CDR2: MNHEY, SVGAGI. This CDR3 has 14 residues. V was clipped by 6 bases and J by 7 bases; unmatched bases: 7. In nucleotides, the CDR3 is TGTGCCAGCAGGAGGACAGGGGGCCCTGGTGGCTACACCTTC. It is translated as CASRRTGGPGGYTF.

V is TRBV29-1 and J is TRBJ2-7; 7 bases are a match to TRBD1. The CDR3 covers 14 residues. Germline V gene sequence: CDR1 SQVTM, CDR2 ANQGSEA. V was clipped by 8 bases and J by 0 bases; unmatched bases: 10. CDR3 loop: CSPTDRVASYEQYF. In DNA, the CDR3 is TGCAGCCCGACAGACAGGGTAGCCTCCTACGAGCAGTACTTC.

V gene TRBV15 combines with J gene TRBJ1-1; TRBD1 matches 7 bases. The CDR3 consists of 13 residues. CDR1 and CDR2 from the germline V gene are LNHNV and YYDKDF (reference sequence). Trimming cost V 5 bases and J 6 bases; bases outside gene matches: 6. In nucleotides, the CDR3 is TGTGCCACCAGCGTAACAGGGGCCCCTGAAGCTTTCTTT. As protein: CATSVTGAPEAFF.

The chain has TRBV5-1 and TRBJ2-1; the match to TRBD2 covers 7 bases. Germline assignment: CDR1 SGHRS and CDR2 YFSETQ. This CDR3 is built from 15 residues. V gave up 0 bases and J gave up 5 bases; unmatched junction bases: 5. The DNA of the CDR3 is TGCGCCAGCAGCTTGGGGTCTAGCGGACACAATGAGCAGTTCTTC. Protein sequence: CASSLGSSGHNEQFF.

This clone was counted once. This chain links TRBV29-1 with TRBJ2-7; a weak D match, TRBD2 (6 bases). V gave up 6 bases and J gave up 4 bases, with 19 bases separating them. The length of the CDR3 is 14 residues. Germline V lookup: CDR1 SQVTM, CDR2 ANQGSEA. CDR3 coding DNA: TGCAGCGTAGTCTCAGGGACGGGGGAATACGAGCAGTACTTC. Translated, it gives CSVVSGTGEYEQYF.

This clone was found once. The V call is TRBV9, the J call TRBJ1-5; D is unclear. Trimming removed 0 bases at V and 4 bases at J, with 5 bases between. The CDR3 length is 13 residues. The V gene's germline CDR1 is SGDLS and CDR2 YYNGEE. As DNA, the CDR3 is TGTGCCAGCAGCGTAGGTCCAAATCAGCCCCAGCATTTT. Translated: CASSVGPNQPQHF.

The chain is built from TRBV6-5 and TRBJ1-1, with D possibly being TRBD1 (6 bases). Germline assignment: CDR1 MNHEY and CDR2 SVGAGI. The CDR3 covers 12 residues. The V end was cut by 2 bases, the J end by 11 bases, with 12 bases between. CDR3 sequence reads: CASSYTGGQAFF. The CDR3, as DNA: TGTGCCAGCAGTTACACGGGGGGGCAGGCTTTCTTT.

The J gene is TRBJ1-5, the V gene TRBV9; no definite D call. The germline gives CDR1 SGDLS, CDR2 YYNGEE. V lost 3 bases, J lost 0 bases, and 4 bases lay in between. This CDR3 comprises 13 residues. The CDR3 is CASSGDSNQPQHF. CDR3 DNA: TGTGCCAGCAGCGGCGATAGCAATCAGCCCCAGCATTTT.

The chain couples TRBV4-3 to TRBJ2-7, with 8 bases that match TRBD2. V trimming: 0 bases; J trimming: 1 base; junction bases outside the gene matches: 8. Germline V gene sequence: CDR1 LGHNA, CDR2 YSLEER. The CDR3 sequence is 17 residues long. CDR3 nucleotides: TGCGCCAGCAGCCAAGATTACGGAGCGGGGGTGTCCTACGAGCAGTACTTC. This translates into CASSQDYGAGVSYEQYF.

The rearrangement joins TRBV7-2 to TRBJ1-1; TRBD1 might be the D (5 bases). From germline, CDR1 is SGHTA and CDR2 FQGNSA. The CDR3 covers 15 residues. The V end lost 1 base, the J end lost 1 base, and 10 bases lay between the germline ends. The CDR3: CASSLVKGSNTEAFF. CDR3 coding DNA: TGTGCCAGCAGCTTAGTAAAGGGGTCGAACACTGAAGCTTTCTTT.

In its sample, this clone was seen many times. As the CDR3 is not closed by the conserved phenylalanine or tryptophan, this likely results from a read error. The gene calls are TRBV6-1 and TRBJ1-6; D is uncertain. This CDR3 comprises 13 residues. V lost 1 base to trimming and J lost 6 bases, with 4 bases between them. CDR1 is MNHNS and CDR2 is SASEGT in the germline V gene. CDR3 in DNA: TGTGCCAGCAGTGAAGGCTCTAATTCACCCCTCCACCTT. It specifies CASSEGSNSPLHL.

The chain carries TRBV13 and TRBJ1-5, with a tentative D call TRBD1 (6 bases). There are 14 residues in the CDR3. In germline, CDR1 is PRHDT, CDR2 FYEKMQ (reference sequence). Deletions cut 5 bases from V and 4 bases from J, with 12 bases between. The CDR3 DNA follows: TGTGCCAGCAGCCGGGACAACAAAAATCAGCCCCAGCATTTT. This codes for CASSRDNKNQPQHF. The full variable domain, completed using reference TRBV13 and TRBJ1-5, is AAGVIQSPRHLIKEKRETATLKCYPIPRHDTVYWYQQGPGQDPQFLISFYEKMQSDKGSIPDRFSAQQFSDYHSELNMSSLELGDSALYFCASSRDNKNQPQHFGDGTRLSIL.